Presented here are 23 T cell receptor beta chains from one specimen sequenced in a study of cytomegalovirus exposure and HLA in healthy donors. PCR amplification relied on 60 Vbeta primers (plus 13 Jbeta primers). Profiling relied on immunoSEQ multiplex PCR, and the TCRdb table lists in-frame clones only, not all of them. The sample records fewer than 70,000 clones, roughly 83% being singletons. The sample comprised PBMCs. These receptors were obtained from a human donor in good health.

The chain carries TRBV5-6 and TRBJ2-3; 10 nucleotides agree with TRBD1. CDR1 SGHDT and CDR2 YYEEEE come from the germline V gene. This CDR3 contains 16 residues. With V trimmed by 0 bases and J by 2 bases, 3 bases remained unmatched. The CDR3 coding sequence is TGTGCCAGCAGCTTGGCCGGGACAGGGGTCACAGATACGCAGTATTTT. Translation gives CASSLAGTGVTDTQYF.

The rearrangement joins TRBV6-5 to TRBJ2-3; 7 bases map to TRBD1. CDR1 and CDR2 (germline): MNHEY, SVGAGI. Trimming took 4 bases from V and 6 from J; bases not matched to a gene: 10. This CDR3 comprises 15 residues. DNA for the CDR3: TGTGCCAGCAGTTTACGGACAGGTACAGCGGATACGCAGTATTTT. Translation: CASSLRTGTADTQYF.

The rearrangement uses TRBV30 and TRBJ1-5; unclear D gene. The CDR3 runs to 13 residues. V lost 0 bases, J lost 2 bases, and 5 bases lay in between. Germline lookup yields CDR1 GTSNPN and CDR2 SVGIG (reference sequence). This CDR3 reads CAWSVRGNQPQHF. The CDR3 nucleotides read TGTGCCTGGAGTGTGCGAGGCAATCAGCCCCAGCATTTT.

The chain employs TRBV18 and TRBJ2-2; 7 bases line up with TRBD2. V lost 2 bases, J lost 6 bases, and 3 bases stayed unmatched. Per germline, CDR1 KGHSH and CDR2 LQKENI. The CDR3 spans 14 residues. The CDR3 region has the DNA TGTGCCAGCTCACCATCGGGGGGAGCCGGGGAGCTGTTTTTT. It specifies CASSPSGGAGELFF.

V and J are TRBV5-5 and TRBJ2-2; 7 bases are shared with TRBD1. This CDR3 comprises 15 residues. The V gene's germline CDR1 is SGHKS and CDR2 YYEKEE (reference sequence). V lost 4 bases and J lost 3; bases outside the gene matches: 6. As DNA, the CDR3 is TGTGCCAGCAGCCAGCCGGGACAGTACACCGGGGAGCTGTTTTTT. Protein product: CASSQPGQYTGELFF.

This chain uses TRBV7-2 with TRBJ2-5, with 7 bases aligning to TRBD1. From germline, CDR1 is SGHTA and CDR2 FQGNSA. This CDR3 is built from 14 residues. With V trimmed by 1 base and J by 4 bases, 3 bases remained unmatched. The CDR3 spells CASSLVRGRETQYF. The DNA for the CDR3 is TGTGCCAGCAGCTTAGTAAGGGGGCGAGAGACCCAGTACTTC. Together with reference TRBV7-2 and TRBJ2-5, the CDR3 gives the full variable domain: GAGVSQSPSNKVTEKGKDVELRCDPISGHTALYWYRQSLGQGLEFLIYFQGNSAPDKSGLPSDRFSAERTGGSVSTLTIQRTQQEDSAVYLCASSLVRGRETQYFGPGTRLLVL.

CDR3 in amino acids: CASSQARGRDIYGYTF. CDR3 nucleotides: TGCGCCAGCAGCCAAGCTAGGGGGAGGGACATCTATGGCTACACCTTC. V is TRBV4-3 and J is TRBJ1-2; perhaps TRBD1 as D (6 bases). The CDR3 runs to 16 residues. Trimming shortened V by 1 base and J by 4 bases, and 16 bases separated the two germline ends. Germline V gene lookup returns CDR1 LGHNA and CDR2 YSLEER.

The chain recombines TRBV10-1 with TRBJ2-7; 7 nucleotides agree with TRBD2. V was pared by 0 bases and J by 6 bases, with 8 bases of the junction left unmatched. CDR1 is WNHNN, CDR2 SYGVQD, per germline (reference sequence). The CDR3 is 15 amino acids. The CDR3 coding sequence is TGCGCCAGCAGTGAGTCGTTTCGTAGGGAGGGCGAGCAGTACTTC. Protein sequence: CASSESFRREGEQYF.

The chain carries TRBV10-1 and TRBJ2-2, with 7 positions matching TRBD2. J was trimmed by 7 bases and V by 3 bases; bases with no gene match: 2. Germline CDR1 is WNHNN and CDR2 is SYGVQD (reference sequence). The CDR3 is made up of 13 amino acids. The CDR3 loop reads CASSDPGGGELFF. In DNA, the CDR3 is TGCGCCAGCAGTGATCCGGGGGGCGGGGAGCTGTTTTTT.

This chain connects TRBV28 to TRBJ2-4; 10 bases fit TRBD2. The J segment lost 6 bases and the V segment lost 5 bases, leaving 13 bases of the junction unmatched. There are 17 residues in the CDR3. The germline V gene has CDR1 MDHEN and CDR2 SYDVKM. The DNA for the CDR3 is TGTGCCAGCAGTCCGATTCGGGCAGCGGGAGGGTTAAACATTCAGTACTTC. This sequence encodes CASSPIRAAGGLNIQYF.

The genes are TRBV15 and TRBJ2-3, with D perhaps TRBD1 (6 bases). CDR1 LNHNV and CDR2 YYDKDF come from the germline V gene (reference sequence). The CDR3 extends over 16 amino acids. The V end lost 0 bases, the J end lost 13 bases, and 23 bases lay between the germline ends. As DNA, the CDR3 is TGTGCCACCAGCAGAGATCTAGGGACAAATAGGATACGCAAGTATTTT. Encoded protein: CATSRDLGTNRIRKYF.

V usage is TRBV6-5 and J usage is TRBJ2-7, with TRBD1 identical over 7 bases. Per the germline V gene, CDR1 is MNHEY and CDR2 is SVGAGI. Germline trimming cut 5 bases from V and 4 bases from J; bases unmatched to any gene: 11. The CDR3 covers 15 residues. CDR3 bases: TGTGCCAGCAGTCCCTCCGGGACAGCTGCTTACGAGCAGTACTTC. Its translation is CASSPSGTAAYEQYF.

The chain joins TRBV6-4 to TRBJ2-3; D remains ambiguous. V was shortened by 3 bases and J by 0 bases, with 7 bases between the two germline ends. This CDR3 is 14 amino acids long. From germline, CDR1 is MRHNA and CDR2 SNTAGT. CDR3 residues: CASSERASTDTQYF. The CDR3, as DNA: TGTGCCAGCAGTGAGAGAGCTAGCACAGATACGCAGTATTTT.

The chain employs TRBV23-1 and TRBJ2-7, with 10 positions matching TRBD1. TRBV23-1 is designated an ORF whose function remains uncertain. The V and J ends lost 8 bases and 5 bases, in that order; junction bases with no gene match: 6. The CDR3 is made up of 13 amino acids. CDR3 in DNA: TGCGCCAGCTGGGGACAGGGGACGCACGAGCAGTACTTC. This encodes CASWGQGTHEQYF.

CDR3 region: CASSPAGSTDTQYF. CDR3 sequence (DNA): TGTGCCAGCAGCCCCGCAGGAAGCACAGATACGCAGTATTTT. The chain employs TRBV6-4 and TRBJ2-3; D remains ambiguous. V was trimmed by 6 bases and J by 0 bases, leaving 10 bases between them. Germline V gene data show CDR1 as MRHNA and CDR2 as SNTAGT. This CDR3 comprises 14 residues.

The chain has TRBV5-6 and TRBJ1-1; D remains unclear. V dropped 0 bases and J dropped 7 bases, with 13 bases sitting between them. The CDR3 loop spans 14 amino acids. The germline gives CDR1 SGHDT, CDR2 YYEEEE. The CDR3 protein is CASSLEPIRGEAFF. CDR3 coding DNA: TGTGCCAGCAGCTTGGAGCCAATAAGAGGTGAAGCTTTCTTT.

This rearrangement joins TRBV19 to TRBJ1-2, with D maybe TRBD1 (5 bases). The V gene lost 7 bases and the J gene lost 4 bases, with 22 bases spanning the gap. This CDR3 is built from 16 residues. Germline V gene sequence: CDR1 LNHDA, CDR2 SQIVND (reference sequence). The CDR3 DNA sequence: TGTGCCAGTATTGGATCGGGAGGGGCCATTATCTATGGCTACACCTTC. Its translation: CASIGSGGAIIYGYTF.

The chain has TRBV4-3 and TRBJ2-3; 14 positions match TRBD2. V trimming: 3 bases; J trimming: 3 bases; junction bases outside the gene matches: 8. The germline CDR1 and CDR2 sequences are LGHNA and YSLEER. The CDR3 is 18 residues long. CDR3 residues: CASSQNPWTSGRTDTQYF. For the CDR3, the DNA is TGCGCCAGCAGCCAGAACCCCTGGACTAGCGGGAGGACAGATACGCAGTATTTT.

In this sample, this clone turned up once. V usage is TRBV9 and J usage is TRBJ1-2; 8 nucleotides match TRBD1. The V gene's germline CDR1 is SGDLS and CDR2 YYNGEE. The CDR3 length is 17 residues. The ends lost 0 bases at V and 7 bases at J; junction bases unmatched: 14. The DNA of the CDR3 is TGTGCCAGCAGCGTAGTATCTCTCGTCGGGACAGGCGGTGGCTACACCTTC. This encodes CASSVVSLVGTGGGYTF.

Here the CDR3 DNA reads TGTGCCAGCAGCGCGTCAGGGGGCGCCGAAAAACTGTTTTTT. Translating gives CASSASGGAEKLFF. The genes are TRBV7-9 and TRBJ1-4, with TRBD1 matching over 8 bases. From germline, CDR1 is SEHNR and CDR2 FQNEAQ (reference sequence). The V segment lost 5 bases and the J segment 8 bases; nucleotides outside the gene matches: 7. CDR3 length: 14 residues. The complete variable domain, with remaining parts taken from reference TRBV7-9 and TRBJ1-4, reads DTGVSQNPRHKITKRGQNVTFRCDPISEHNRLYWYRQTLGQGPEFLTYFQNEAQLEKSRLLSDRFSAERPKGSFSTLEIQRTEQGDSAMYLCASSASGGAEKLFFGSGTQLSVL.

This chain links TRBV5-1 with TRBJ1-2; 8 bases are shared with TRBD1. The CDR3 extends over 15 amino acids. V trimming: 4 bases; J trimming: 4 bases; junction bases outside the gene matches: 9. Germline V gives CDR1 SGHRS, CDR2 YFSETQ. This CDR3 reads CASSLDGQGSYGYTF. Written as DNA, the CDR3 is TGCGCCAGCAGCCTAGACGGACAGGGCTCCTATGGCTACACCTTC.

The chain combines TRBV18 with TRBJ2-5; weak D call: TRBD2 (5 bases). The CDR3 covers 13 residues. In germline, CDR1 is KGHSH, CDR2 LQKENI. The V end lost 3 bases, the J end lost 8 bases, and 13 bases lay between the germline ends. The CDR3 coding sequence is TGTGCCAGCTCACCGATGGACTTCCCCACCCAGTACTTC. Protein: CASSPMDFPTQYF.

J is TRBJ1-1 and V is TRBV29-1, with 10 bases lining up with TRBD1. Germline trimming cut 4 bases from V and 6 bases from J; bases unmatched to any gene: 11. The germline gives CDR1 SQVTM, CDR2 ANQGSEA. This CDR3 comprises 15 residues. The chain's CDR3 is CSVAGGTGEVAEAFF. The CDR3 DNA reads TGCAGCGTTGCCGGGGGGACAGGGGAAGTAGCTGAAGCTTTCTTT.